These 7 T cell receptor beta chains originate from one sample sequenced in a study of T-cell reconstitution after alpha-beta-depleted transplantation in children. Unique molecular identifiers were incorporated during preparation of the TCRbeta library. TCRdb re-called the PCR reads with MiXCR, one entry per CDR3 protein. The sample carries some 300,000 distinct CDR3 sequences, 10% recorded once. The input for sequencing was PBMCs, taken before TCRalphabeta/CD19-depleted stem cell transplant. These TCRs come from a boy under two years old with acute myeloid leukemia, due to receive a stem cell transplant.

At least ten counts were recorded for this clonotype. The rearrangement links TRBV7-9 to TRBJ2-5; 7 nucleotides align to TRBD1. The CDR3 runs 17 residues. The V gene end was trimmed by 5 bases and the J gene end by 3 bases; junction bases not matched to a gene: 15. Germline CDR1 is SEHNR and CDR2 is FQNEAQ (reference sequence). Written as DNA, the CDR3 is TGTGCCAGCAGCCTGAGGGACAGCTTTTTAGTCAAAGAGACCCAGTACTTC. This encodes CASSLRDSFLVKETQYF.

This clonotype was counted at least ten times. This chain uses TRBV12-3 or TRBV12-4 with TRBJ2-7, with 7 nucleotides matching TRBD1. Trimming at V came to 5 bases and at J to 2 bases, leaving 12 bases not matched to a gene. The CDR3 is 16 amino acids. This CDR3 is CASSEFLDRDTYEQYF. Written as DNA, the CDR3 is TGTGCCAGCAGTGAGTTTCTCGACAGGGACACCTACGAGCAGTACTTC.

This clonotype was detected many times. The chain recombines TRBV6-5 with TRBJ2-5; 8 nucleotides match TRBD1. V dropped 4 bases and J dropped 2; count of bases not matched to a gene: 9. CDR3 length: 16 amino acids. Germline CDR1 reads MNHEY; CDR2 reads SVGAGI. The CDR3 loop reads CASSFRTGTGQETQYF. The CDR3 DNA reads as TGTGCCAGCAGTTTCCGAACCGGGACAGGACAAGAGACCCAGTACTTC.

This clonotype appeared many times. The chain uses TRBV28 and TRBJ1-2; 8 bases align to TRBD1. Germline V CDR1 and CDR2: MDHEN, SYDVKM. V was clipped by 5 bases and J by 7 bases; unmatched bases: 9. The CDR3 sequence is 14 residues long. CDR3 amino acids: CASSLPDRVFGYTF. The CDR3 nucleotides are TGTGCCAGCAGTCTCCCGGACAGGGTTTTTGGCTACACCTTC.

In its sample, this clonotype was seen a few times. The chain is built from TRBV10-3 and TRBJ2-1; TRBD2 matches at 9 bases. Germline V lookup: CDR1 ENHRY, CDR2 SYGVKD. Losses at the gene ends were 8 bases for V and 2 bases for J; bases not matched to a gene: 7. CDR3 size: 15 residues. Here the CDR3 reads CAIGGTSSTYNEQFF. As DNA, the CDR3 is TGTGCCATCGGGGGGACTAGCTCAACCTACAATGAGCAGTTCTTC.

This clonotype has a count of ten or more. V gene TRBV6-5 combines with J gene TRBJ1-2, with 7 bases matching TRBD1. V lost 0 bases to trimming and J lost 3 bases; unmatched junction nucleotides: 7. Germline lookup yields CDR1 MNHEY and CDR2 SVGAGI. This CDR3 region has 16 residues. The chain's CDR3 is CASSYSTYRGYYGYTF. Written as DNA, the CDR3 is TGTGCCAGCAGTTACTCGACTTACAGGGGTTACTATGGCTACACCTTC.

The chain employs TRBV6-1 and TRBJ2-5, with no clear D. The V gene's germline CDR1 is MNHNS and CDR2 SASEGT. The CDR3 runs 13 residues. Trimming removed 8 bases at V and 2 bases at J, with 12 bases between. CDR3 DNA sequence: TGTGCCAGCTCGAGGTCAGAACAAGAGACCCAGTACTTC. It encodes CASSRSEQETQYF.